Following are 18 T cell receptor beta chains from one sample sequenced in a study of blood T cell repertoires in COVID-19. Method: immunoSEQ multiplex PCR; TCRdb's copy keeps in-frame clones and lacks some. The sample yields fewer than 350,000 clones, roughly 85% seen once. Sequencing was done on a sample of PBMCs or T cells enriched from blood (not recorded which). Receptors originate from a woman aged 50 to 65 who had recovered from COVID-19.

The chain links TRBV5-1 to TRBJ2-7, with D unresolved. The V end was cut by 1 base, the J end by 4 bases, with 9 bases between. Germline assignment: CDR1 SGHRS and CDR2 YFSETQ. This CDR3 region has 13 residues. This CDR3 is CASSLWPGYEQYF. As DNA, the CDR3 is TGCGCCAGCAGCTTGTGGCCTGGTTACGAGCAGTACTTC.

This chain uses TRBV4-2 with TRBJ2-5; 12 bases agree with TRBD2. CDR1 and CDR2 from the germline V gene are LGHNA and YNFKEQ. V was clipped by 3 bases and J by 11 bases; unmatched bases: 13. The CDR3 runs to 16 residues. CDR3 sequence reads: CASSQRTSGGLQAQYF. CDR3 sequence (DNA): TGTGCCAGCAGCCAGCGTACTAGCGGGGGGCTCCAAGCTCAGTACTTC.

The chain uses TRBV7-9 and TRBJ2-2; 10 positions match TRBD1. The CDR3 length is 16 residues. V shed 5 bases, J shed 0 bases, and the junction held 3 bases outside the gene matches. Germline CDR1 SEHNR, CDR2 FQNEAQ (reference sequence). The CDR3 sequence is CASSPGTGANTGELFF. Here the CDR3 DNA reads TGTGCCAGCAGCCCCGGGACAGGGGCGAACACCGGGGAGCTGTTTTTT.

The CDR3 protein is CASTKKADQPQHF. For the CDR3, the DNA is TGTGCCAGCACCAAAAAAGCGGATCAGCCCCAGCATTTT. The rearrangement uses TRBV21-1 and TRBJ1-5. TRBV21-1 is a pseudogene segment. CDR3 length equals 13 residues.

J is TRBJ1-2 and V is TRBV30; weak D call: TRBD1 (5 bases). Trimming shortened V by 0 bases and J by 8 bases, and 19 bases separated the two germline ends. Per germline, CDR1 GTSNPN and CDR2 SVGIG (reference sequence). The CDR3 length is 15 residues. In DNA, the CDR3 is TGTGCCTGGAGTGTAGACGGCAGGGAAAGGGAAGGCTACACCTTC. Translated: CAWSVDGREREGYTF.

The chain is built from TRBV30 and TRBJ1-5; TRBD1 matches 7 bases. The germline V gene has CDR1 GTSNPN and CDR2 SVGIG (reference sequence). The CDR3 is 13 residues long. The J segment lost 7 bases and the V segment lost 0 bases, leaving 3 bases of the junction unmatched. DNA for the CDR3: TGTGCCTGGAGTGTCGACAGGGCGCAGCCCCAGCATTTT. As protein: CAWSVDRAQPQHF.

This chain links TRBV5-1 with TRBJ1-4; possibly TRBD1 for D (6 bases). The CDR3 loop spans 14 amino acids. V was cut by 2 bases and J by 3 bases, with 8 bases left in between. CDR1 and CDR2 (germline): SGHRS, YFSETQ. CDR3 DNA sequence: TGCGCCAGCAGCTTTTCAGGGGCTAATGAAAAACTGTTTTTT. Translation: CASSFSGANEKLFF.

This clone was counted only a few times. This chain connects TRBV2 to TRBJ1-1; no clear D. Trimming took 6 bases from V and 3 from J, leaving 14 bases between them. The germline V gene encodes CDR1 SNHLY and CDR2 FYNNEI. This CDR3 has 14 amino acids. CDR3 residues: CASRSPRQDTEAFF. In nucleotides, the CDR3 is TGTGCCAGCAGAAGCCCTCGGCAGGACACTGAAGCTTTCTTT.

The DNA for the CDR3 is TGTGCCAGCAGTTTATCGACCTTTGGACAGAGGAACACTGAAGCTTTCTTT. Translated, it gives CASSLSTFGQRNTEAFF. The V call is TRBV27, the J call TRBJ1-1; a possible D gene is TRBD1 (6 bases). V was pared by 0 bases and J by 1 base, with 15 bases between. This CDR3 is 17 amino acids long. CDR1 is MNHEY and CDR2 is SMNVEV in the germline V gene (reference sequence).

The chain has TRBV7-2 and TRBJ2-5, with 7 bases lining up with TRBD2. V lost 3 bases and J lost 2; bases outside the gene matches: 6. In germline, CDR1 is SGHTA, CDR2 FQGNSA. The CDR3 is 15 amino acids. The CDR3 loop reads CASSFLAANQETQYF. The CDR3 region has the DNA TGTGCCAGCAGCTTCCTAGCGGCTAATCAAGAGACCCAGTACTTC.

This CDR3 is CASGPGLAYEQYF. DNA of the CDR3: TGTGCCAGCGGACCGGGACTAGCCTACGAGCAGTACTTC. This chain links TRBV27 with TRBJ2-7; TRBD2 matches at 8 bases. The CDR3 totals 13 residues. Trimming cost V 8 bases and J 2 bases; bases outside gene matches: 5. Germline-derived CDR1 and CDR2 are MNHEY and SMNVEV (reference sequence).

J is TRBJ1-2 and V is TRBV6-5, with no clear D. V lost 2 bases and J 2 bases, leaving 6 bases between the germline ends. Per germline, CDR1 MNHEY and CDR2 SVGAGI. This CDR3 region has 13 residues. CDR3 residues: CASSYPGNYGYTF. Written as DNA, the CDR3 is TGTGCCAGCAGTTACCCGGGGAACTATGGCTACACCTTC.

This chain connects TRBV2 to TRBJ1-5; D call uncertain. V dropped 3 bases and J dropped 1 base, with 10 bases sitting between them. Germline CDR1 and CDR2: SNHLY and FYNNEI. CDR3 size: 15 residues. The CDR3 protein is CASSDRRGSNQPQHF. The CDR3 DNA reads TGTGCCAGCAGTGACCGCAGAGGGAGCAATCAGCCCCAGCATTTT.

The rearrangement joins TRBV28 to TRBJ1-3; tentatively, D is TRBD1 (6 bases). Germline values: CDR1 MDHEN, CDR2 SYDVKM. Trimming shortened V by 5 bases and J by 5 bases, and 19 bases separated the two germline ends. The CDR3 is made up of 16 amino acids. DNA for the CDR3: TGTGCCAGCAGTCCCTCGTCCGGGGGGCAAAGAAACACCATATATTTT. It translates to CASSPSSGGQRNTIYF.

The chain links TRBV6-2 or TRBV6-3 to TRBJ1-5; D gene uncertain. The V gene's germline CDR1 is MNHEY and CDR2 SVGEGT. The CDR3 is 13 amino acids. The ends were cut back, 4 bases at V and 9 bases at J, with 13 bases in the middle. The CDR3 coding sequence is TGTGCCAGCAGTTTCCTACTTTATACGCCCCAGCATTTT. It is translated as CASSFLLYTPQHF.

The chain joins TRBV12-3 or TRBV12-4 to TRBJ1-2; TRBD1 matches at 9 bases. Trimming cost V 6 bases and J 5 bases; bases outside gene matches: 1. The CDR3 runs 12 residues. As DNA, the CDR3 is TGTGCCAGCAGCGGACAGGGGTATGGCTACACCTTC. Its translation is CASSGQGYGYTF.

The chain combines TRBV4-1 with TRBJ2-3, with 8 bases identical to TRBD2. After removal of 4 bases from V and 2 bases from J, the junction contained 8 bases not matched to a gene. There are 16 residues in the CDR3. Germline V lookup: CDR1 MGHRA, CDR2 YSYEKL. The chain's CDR3 is CASSLPGGGFTDTQYF. DNA of the CDR3: TGCGCCAGCAGCCTACCCGGGGGGGGATTCACAGATACGCAGTATTTT.

This chain uses TRBV29-1 with TRBJ2-3, with 10 nucleotides matching TRBD2. The ends lost 6 bases at V and 2 bases at J; junction bases unmatched: 5. The germline V gene encodes CDR1 SQVTM and CDR2 ANQGSEA. The CDR3 is 14 amino acids. Here the CDR3 DNA reads TGCAGCGTCGTAGGACTAGCGGACACAGATACGCAGTATTTT. This gives the protein CSVVGLADTDTQYF.